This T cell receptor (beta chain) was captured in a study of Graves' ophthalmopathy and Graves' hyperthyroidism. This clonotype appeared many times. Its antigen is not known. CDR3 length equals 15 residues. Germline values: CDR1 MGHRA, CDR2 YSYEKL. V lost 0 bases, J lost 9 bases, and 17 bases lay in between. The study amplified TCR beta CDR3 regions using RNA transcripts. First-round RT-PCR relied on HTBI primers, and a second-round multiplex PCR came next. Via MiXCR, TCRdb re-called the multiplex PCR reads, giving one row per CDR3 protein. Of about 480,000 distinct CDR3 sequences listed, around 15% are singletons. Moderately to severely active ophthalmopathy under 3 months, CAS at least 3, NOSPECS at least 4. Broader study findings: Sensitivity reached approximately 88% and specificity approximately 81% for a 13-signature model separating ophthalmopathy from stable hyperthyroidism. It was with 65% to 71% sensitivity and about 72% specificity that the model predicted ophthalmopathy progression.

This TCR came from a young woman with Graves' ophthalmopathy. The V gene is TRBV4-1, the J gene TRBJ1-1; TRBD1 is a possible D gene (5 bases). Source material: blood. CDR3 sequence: CASSQEKYRPDQAFF. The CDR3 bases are TGCGCCAGCAGCCAAGAAAAGTACAGGCCCGATCAAGCTTTCTTT.